Presented here are 20 T cell receptor beta chains from one specimen sequenced in a study of T cells in women clearing cervical HPV infection. Produced via immunoSEQ multiplex PCR; TCRdb's table is partial and in-frame only. The sample includes approximately 34,000 clones. Material for sequencing was blood buffy coat. These receptors all stem from a woman aged 18 to 69 with a cervical HPV16 infection that either progressed to CIN3+ or cleared (not recorded which).

A word on this clone: The read terminates 3 residues ahead of where the CDR3 ends, so the germline J gene completes it. The rearrangement uses TRBV12-3 or TRBV12-4 and TRBJ1-1, with a tentative D call TRBD1 (6 bases). Trimming took off 5 bases at V and 1 base at J, with 14 bases between the two ends. The CDR3 totals 15 residues. CDR3 sequence: CASSPLGGRNTEAFF. The part of the CDR3 DNA that was read is TGTGCCAGCAGTCCCCTGGGGGGGCGGAACACTGAA.

Of note for this clone: The read comes to an end 3 residues before the CDR3 does, leaving the germline J gene to fill in the end. This sequence joins TRBV5-1 and TRBJ2-2; TRBD1 is a possible D gene (5 bases). CDR1 is SGHRS and CDR2 is YFSETQ in the germline V gene. There are 16 residues in the CDR3. V was trimmed by 2 bases and J by 0 bases, leaving 11 bases between them. This CDR3 is CASSFETATNTGELFF. CDR3 bases read: TGCGCCAGCAGCTTTGAGACAGCGACGAACACCGGGGAG.

About this clone itself: The read ends 3 residues shy of where the CDR3 ends; the end is completed using the germline J gene. This chain connects TRBV19 to TRBJ1-2; maybe TRBD1 (5 bases). V shed 3 bases and J shed 0 bases, with 14 bases lying between them. The CDR3 extends over 16 amino acids. Germline V gives CDR1 LNHDA, CDR2 SQIVND (reference sequence). Partial CDR3 DNA: TGTGCCAGTAGTATCATGGGGCCCTCCTCTAACTATGGC. It is translated as CASSIMGPSSNYG. In full, the CDR3 reads CASSIMGPSSNYGYTF.

About this clone: The sequence runs out 3 residues before the end of the CDR3; the remainder is reconstructed from the germline J gene. The chain joins TRBV12-5 to TRBJ2-3, with a possible D match to TRBD1 (6 bases). Germline values: CDR1 LGHNT, CDR2 FRNRAP. This CDR3 is 15 amino acids long. The sequenced part of the CDR3 DNA is TGTGCTAGTGGTTTGGTACAGGGTTGGGCTACGACG. Protein product: CASGLVQGWATT. The CDR3 as a whole reads CASGLVQGWATTQYF.

CDR3 DNA (partial): TGTGCCAGCTCACCTCAGCGGGGGGAGAGCTCTGGAAACACC. Its protein is CASSPQRGESSGNT. The whole CDR3 protein is CASSPQRGESSGNTIYF. The V and J genes are TRBV18 and TRBJ1-3, with D possibly TRBD1 on 5 matching bases. The missing CDR3 end, 3 residues past where the read stops, is filled in from the germline J gene. Trimming removed 3 bases from V and 0 bases from J, with 15 bases in between. CDR1 is KGHSH, CDR2 LQKENI, per germline. The CDR3 loop spans 17 amino acids. The full variable domain, with the rest looked up from reference TRBV18 and TRBJ1-3, is NAGVMQNPRHLVRRRGQEARLRCSPMKGHSHVYWYRQLPEEGLKFMVYLQKENIIDESGMPKERFSAEFPKEGPSILRIQQVVRGDSAAYFCASSPQRGESSGNTIYFGEGSWLTVV.

Of note for this clone: Coverage ceases 3 residues before the CDR3 finishes, and the germline J gene fills in the end. V usage is TRBV13 and J usage is TRBJ1-2; the D gene is possibly TRBD1 (5 bases). Germline-derived CDR1 and CDR2 are PRHDT and FYEKMQ (reference sequence). The V and J ends lost 1 base and 2 bases respectively, with 8 bases between them. The CDR3 contains 14 residues. CDR3 bases read: TGTGCCAGCAGCTTAGCAGGGCCAAACTATGGC. Protein sequence: CASSLAGPNYG. The whole CDR3 sequence is CASSLAGPNYGYTF.

As to this clone: The CDR3 goes on 3 residues after the read ends, and that part is filled in from the germline J gene. This sample also contains other DNA sequences that code for the same CDR3. The J gene is TRBJ1-1, the V gene TRBV7-9; the D gene is possibly TRBD1 (5 bases). CDR3 length equals 14 residues. CDR1 and CDR2 from the germline V gene are SEHNR and FQNEAQ (reference sequence). V lost 5 bases to trimming and J lost 4 bases, with 14 bases between them. The part of the CDR3 DNA that was read is TGTGCCAGCAGCGGAGCGGGGGGAGGCACTGAA. This translates into CASSGAGGGTE. The entire CDR3 sequence reads CASSGAGGGTEAFF.

As for this clone: The read ends 3 residues before the CDR3 terminus; that terminus is restored from the germline J gene. This chain uses TRBV2 with TRBJ1-2; no firm D call. V lost 4 bases and J 5 bases, leaving 8 bases between the germline ends. The length of the CDR3 is 12 residues. The germline V gene encodes CDR1 SNHLY and CDR2 FYNNEI. The CDR3: CASSVTHYGYTF. Incomplete CDR3 DNA: TGTGCCAGCAGTGTAACACATTATGGC.

In the case of this clone: The sequenced fragment ends 3 residues before the CDR3 boundary, so the rest is inferred from the germline J gene. The chain employs TRBV7-3 and TRBJ2-7; TRBD2 matches 7 bases. V dropped 4 bases and J dropped 6; count of bases not matched to a gene: 3. The CDR3 length is 12 residues. Germline V gene data show CDR1 as SGHTA and CDR2 as FQGTGA. The CDR3 sequence is CASSSGGGEQYF. CDR3 DNA, as far as it was read: TGTGCCAGCAGCTCTGGGGGGGGCGAG.

The DNA read from the CDR3 is TGCGCCAGCAGCGAAACAGGGGAGGGCAATGAA. Its protein is CASSETGEGNE. The CDR3 reads in full as CASSETGEGNEAFF. The chain joins TRBV4-1 to TRBJ1-1, with 7 bases identical to TRBD1. The read stops 3 residues short of the end of the CDR3; the missing end is completed from the germline J gene. The V gene's germline CDR1 is MGHRA and CDR2 YSYEKL. V lost 5 bases and J lost 7; bases outside the gene matches: 10. CDR3 length: 14 amino acids.

The CDR3 sequence is CASSGGQEFPYEQYF. CDR3 DNA, as far as it was read: TGTGCCAGCAGCGGGGGTCAGGAATTCCCCTACGAG. The V and J genes are TRBV28 and TRBJ2-7; maybe TRBD2 (6 bases). Read sequence stops 3 residues before the CDR3 end, and the germline J gene provides the missing end. CDR3 length equals 15 residues. The V end lost 6 bases, the J end lost 2 bases, and 17 bases lay between the germline ends. CDR1 MDHEN and CDR2 SYDVKM come from the germline V gene. The full variable domain, its missing parts supplied by reference TRBV28 and TRBJ2-7, is DVKVTQSSRYLVKRTGEKVFLECVQDMDHENMFWYRQDPGLGLRLIYFSYDVKMKEKGDIPEGYSVSREKKERFSLILESASTNQTSMYLCASSGGQEFPYEQYFGPGTRLTVT.

In regard to this clone: The missing CDR3 end, 3 residues past where the read stops, is filled in from the germline J gene. This chain connects TRBV7-2 to TRBJ2-3; the match to TRBD2 covers 13 bases. Germline V gives CDR1 SGHTA, CDR2 FQGNSA. J was trimmed by 7 bases and V by 7 bases; bases with no gene match: 8. The CDR3 runs 15 residues. This CDR3 reads CASTQTSGGRNTQYF. The DNA read from the CDR3 is TGTGCCAGCACCCAGACTAGCGGGGGGAGGAATACG.

With respect to this clone: The CDR3 end is not reached by the read, which stops 3 residues before it; the germline J gene fills it in. The J gene is TRBJ2-7, the V gene TRBV2; D might be TRBD2 (7 bases). The germline V gene has CDR1 SNHLY and CDR2 FYNNEI. The V end lost 7 bases, the J end lost 3 bases, and 16 bases lay between the germline ends. This CDR3 has 14 residues. This CDR3 is CASTEGGGNYEQYF. CDR3 DNA (partial): TGTGCCAGCACCGAAGGGGGGGGCAACTACGAG. The whole variable domain, remainder taken from reference TRBV2 and TRBJ2-7, is EPEVTQTPSHQVTQMGQEVILRCVPISNHLYFYWYRQILGQKVEFLVSFYNNEISEKSEIFDDQFSVERPDGSNFTLKIRSTKLEDSAMYFCASTEGGGNYEQYFGPGTRLTVT.

A note on this clone: The read ends 3 residues before the CDR3 terminus; that terminus is restored from the germline J gene. The V call is TRBV29-1, the J call TRBJ2-5; TRBD1 might be the D (5 bases). V was clipped by 5 bases and J by 2 bases, with 6 bases between them. Germline CDR1 and CDR2: SQVTM and ANQGSEA. The CDR3 extends over 11 amino acids. CDR3 in amino acids: CSVQGQETQYF. The sequenced part of the CDR3 DNA is TGCAGCGTTCAGGGACAAGAGACC.

Remarks on this clone: The read halts 3 residues ahead of the CDR3 end, with the missing end drawn from the germline J gene. The chain couples TRBV5-1 to TRBJ1-2; 12 bases are a match to TRBD1. V lost 3 bases to trimming and J lost 2 bases; unmatched junction nucleotides: 8. Looked up from germline, CDR1 is SGHRS and CDR2 is YFSETQ. The CDR3 consists of 17 residues. The CDR3 loop reads CASSSLGGTGGNYGYTF. The part of the CDR3 DNA that was read is TGCGCCAGCAGCTCCCTCGGAGGGACAGGGGGCAACTATGGC.

With respect to this clone: The sequenced fragment ends 3 residues before the CDR3 boundary, so the rest is inferred from the germline J gene. The chain combines TRBV6-4 with TRBJ2-4; TRBD2 might be the D (6 bases). Germline V gives CDR1 MRHNA, CDR2 SNTAGT. The length of the CDR3 is 13 residues. The germline V and J ends were trimmed by 2 bases and 9 bases, with 11 bases remaining between them. The chain's CDR3 is CASSDGGSGIQYF. CDR3 bases read: TGTGCCAGCAGTGACGGAGGGTCAGGCATT.

Notes on this clone: The CDR3 end falls 3 residues outside the read, so it is completed with the germline J gene. The rearrangement links TRBV19 to TRBJ1-4; D may be TRBD1 (5 bases). Germline loops: CDR1 LNHDA, CDR2 SQIVND (reference sequence). The CDR3 runs 14 residues. Trimming stripped 5 bases from V and 0 bases from J, with 7 bases between. CDR3 sequence: CASSDSATNEKLFF. CDR3 bases read: TGTGCCAGTAGTGACAGTGCAACTAATGAAAAA.

As for this clone: Read sequence stops 3 residues before the CDR3 end, and the germline J gene provides the missing end. The V and J genes are TRBV5-4 and TRBJ2-2, with 9 bases fitting TRBD2. Germline V gene sequence: CDR1 SGHNT, CDR2 YYREEE (reference sequence). This CDR3 is built from 15 residues. Losses at the gene ends were 7 bases for V and 2 bases for J; bases not matched to a gene: 6. The CDR3 is CASASTSGNTGELFF. CDR3 DNA, as far as it was read: TGTGCCAGCGCCTCGACTAGCGGAAACACCGGGGAG.

With regard to this clone: The missing CDR3 end, 3 residues past where the read stops, is filled in from the germline J gene. The chain recombines TRBV4-1 with TRBJ2-7, with 7 bases matching TRBD2. Per the germline V gene, CDR1 is MGHRA and CDR2 is YSYEKL. This CDR3 is 14 amino acids long. Losses at the gene ends were 0 bases for V and 4 bases for J; bases not matched to a gene: 3. The DNA read from the CDR3 is TGCGCCAGCAGCCAAGATCGAGCGGGGTACGAG. Protein: CASSQDRAGYE. The complete CDR3 protein is CASSQDRAGYEQYF.

About this clone itself: The read stops 3 residues short of the end of the CDR3; the missing end is completed from the germline J gene. The V call is TRBV5-6, the J call TRBJ1-1; D is uncertain. The ends were cut back, 4 bases at V and 3 bases at J, with 16 bases in the middle. This CDR3 spans 15 amino acids. Germline-derived CDR1 and CDR2 are SGHDT and YYEEEE. The CDR3 reads CASSLLSGFDTEAFF. Incomplete CDR3 DNA: TGTGCCAGCAGCCTGCTTTCCGGGTTTGACACTGAA.